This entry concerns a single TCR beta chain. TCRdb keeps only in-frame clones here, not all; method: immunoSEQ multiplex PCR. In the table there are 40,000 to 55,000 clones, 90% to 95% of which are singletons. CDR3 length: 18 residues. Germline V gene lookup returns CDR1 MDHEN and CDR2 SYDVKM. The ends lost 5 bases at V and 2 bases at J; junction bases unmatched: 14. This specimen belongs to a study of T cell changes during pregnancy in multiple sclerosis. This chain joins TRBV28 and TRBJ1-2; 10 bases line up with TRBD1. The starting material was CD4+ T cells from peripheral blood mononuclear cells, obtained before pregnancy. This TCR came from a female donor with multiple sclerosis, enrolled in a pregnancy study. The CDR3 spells CASSARRDRGRGNYGYTF. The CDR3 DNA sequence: TGTGCCAGCAGTGCCCGCCGAGACAGGGGGCGAGGGAACTATGGCTACACCTTC.